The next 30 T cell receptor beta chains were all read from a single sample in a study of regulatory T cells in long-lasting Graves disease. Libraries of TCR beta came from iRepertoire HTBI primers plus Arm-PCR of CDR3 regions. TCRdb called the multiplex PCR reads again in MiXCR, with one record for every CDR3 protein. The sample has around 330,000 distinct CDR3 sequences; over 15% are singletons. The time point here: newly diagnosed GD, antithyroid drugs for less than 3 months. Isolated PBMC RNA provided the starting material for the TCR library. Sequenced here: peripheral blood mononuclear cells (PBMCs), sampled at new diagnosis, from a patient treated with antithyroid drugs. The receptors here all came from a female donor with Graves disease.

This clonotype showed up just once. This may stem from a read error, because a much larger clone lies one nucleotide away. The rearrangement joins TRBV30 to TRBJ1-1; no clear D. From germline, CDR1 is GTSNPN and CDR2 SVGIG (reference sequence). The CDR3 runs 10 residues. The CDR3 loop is CAWTRTEDFF. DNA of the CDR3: TGTGCCTGGACGAGGACTGAAGATTTCTTT.

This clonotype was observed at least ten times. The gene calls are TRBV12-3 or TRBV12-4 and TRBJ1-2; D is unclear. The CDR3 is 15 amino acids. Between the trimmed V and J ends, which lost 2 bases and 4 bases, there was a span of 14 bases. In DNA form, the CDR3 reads TGTGCCAGCAGTTTACTTATCGGTTCTGGCTATGGCTACACCTTC. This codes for CASSLLIGSGYGYTF.

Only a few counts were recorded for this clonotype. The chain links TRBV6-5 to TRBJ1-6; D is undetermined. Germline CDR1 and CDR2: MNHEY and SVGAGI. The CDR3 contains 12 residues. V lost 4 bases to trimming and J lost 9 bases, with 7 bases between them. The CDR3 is CASSSTASPLHF. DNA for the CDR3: TGTGCCAGCAGTTCTACAGCTTCACCCCTCCACTTT.

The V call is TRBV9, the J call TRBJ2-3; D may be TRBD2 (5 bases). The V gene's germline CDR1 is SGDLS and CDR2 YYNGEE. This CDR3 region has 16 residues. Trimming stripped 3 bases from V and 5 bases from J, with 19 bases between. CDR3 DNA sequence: TGTGCCAGCAGCGCCGGACCTTTAAGGAGGATAGATACGCAGTATTTT. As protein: CASSAGPLRRIDTQYF.

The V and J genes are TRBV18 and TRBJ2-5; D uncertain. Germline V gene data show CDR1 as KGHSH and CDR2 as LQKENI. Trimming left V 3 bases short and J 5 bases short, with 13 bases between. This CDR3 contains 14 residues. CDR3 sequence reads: CASSPQQMGETQYF. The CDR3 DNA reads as TGTGCCAGCTCACCGCAACAAATGGGGGAGACCCAGTACTTC.

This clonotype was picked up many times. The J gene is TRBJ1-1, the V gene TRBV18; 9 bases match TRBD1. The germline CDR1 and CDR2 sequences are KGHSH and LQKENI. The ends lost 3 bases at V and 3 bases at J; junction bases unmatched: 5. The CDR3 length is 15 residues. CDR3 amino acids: CASSPGTGLDTEAFF. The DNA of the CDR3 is TGTGCCAGCTCACCGGGGACAGGGTTGGACACTGAAGCTTTCTTT.

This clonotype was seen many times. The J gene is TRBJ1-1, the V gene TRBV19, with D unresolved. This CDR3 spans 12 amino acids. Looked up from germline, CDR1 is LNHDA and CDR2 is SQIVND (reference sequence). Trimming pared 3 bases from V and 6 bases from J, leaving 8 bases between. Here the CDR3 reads CASSISSSEAFF. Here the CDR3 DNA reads TGTGCCAGTAGTATCTCCAGCTCTGAAGCTTTCTTT.

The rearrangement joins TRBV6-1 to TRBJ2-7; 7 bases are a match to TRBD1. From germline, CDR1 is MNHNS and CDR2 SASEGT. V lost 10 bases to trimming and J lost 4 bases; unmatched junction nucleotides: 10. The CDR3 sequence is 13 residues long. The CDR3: CATSNRQGYEQYF. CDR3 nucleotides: TGTGCCACTTCGAACAGACAGGGTTACGAGCAGTACTTC.

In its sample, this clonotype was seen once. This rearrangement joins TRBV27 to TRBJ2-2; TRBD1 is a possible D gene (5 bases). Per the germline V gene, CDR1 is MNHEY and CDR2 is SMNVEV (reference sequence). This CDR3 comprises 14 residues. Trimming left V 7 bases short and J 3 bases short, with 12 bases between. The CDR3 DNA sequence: TGTGCCAGCAAGGGGTTAGTTCACACCGGGGAGCTGTTTTTT. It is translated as CASKGLVHTGELFF.

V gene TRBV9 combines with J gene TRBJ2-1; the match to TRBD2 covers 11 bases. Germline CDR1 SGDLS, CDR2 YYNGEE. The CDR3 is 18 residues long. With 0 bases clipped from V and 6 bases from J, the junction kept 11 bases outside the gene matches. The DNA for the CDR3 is TGTGCCAGCAGCGTAGGATTGGGTAGCGGGAGGGCCAGCAATGAGCAGTTCTTC. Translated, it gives CASSVGLGSGRASNEQFF. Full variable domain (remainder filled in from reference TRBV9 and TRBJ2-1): DSGVTQTPKHLITATGQRVTLRCSPRSGDLSVYWYQQSLDQGLQFLIQYYNGEERAKGNILERFSAQQFPDLHSELNLSSLELGDSALYFCASSVGLGSGRASNEQFFGPGTRLTVL.

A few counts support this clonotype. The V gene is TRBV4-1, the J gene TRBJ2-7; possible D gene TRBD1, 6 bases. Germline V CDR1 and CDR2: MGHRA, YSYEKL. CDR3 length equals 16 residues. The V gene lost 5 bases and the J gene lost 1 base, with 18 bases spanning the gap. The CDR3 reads CASSGMGTTGSYEQYF. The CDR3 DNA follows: TGCGCCAGCAGCGGTATGGGGACGACAGGTTCCTACGAGCAGTACTTC.

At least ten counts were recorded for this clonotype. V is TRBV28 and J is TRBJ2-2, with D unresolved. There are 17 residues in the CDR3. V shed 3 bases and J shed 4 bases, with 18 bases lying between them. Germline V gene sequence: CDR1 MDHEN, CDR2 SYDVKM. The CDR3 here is CASSFAEPRTGTGELFF. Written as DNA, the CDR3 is TGTGCCAGCAGTTTCGCGGAACCTAGAACGGGCACCGGGGAGCTGTTTTTT.

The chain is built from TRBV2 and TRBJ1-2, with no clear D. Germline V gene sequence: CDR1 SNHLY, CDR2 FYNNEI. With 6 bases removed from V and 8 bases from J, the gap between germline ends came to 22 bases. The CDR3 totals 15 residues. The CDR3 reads CASSQETGSGLGYTF. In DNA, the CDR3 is TGTGCCAGCAGCCAAGAGACGGGATCAGGCCTCGGCTACACCTTC.

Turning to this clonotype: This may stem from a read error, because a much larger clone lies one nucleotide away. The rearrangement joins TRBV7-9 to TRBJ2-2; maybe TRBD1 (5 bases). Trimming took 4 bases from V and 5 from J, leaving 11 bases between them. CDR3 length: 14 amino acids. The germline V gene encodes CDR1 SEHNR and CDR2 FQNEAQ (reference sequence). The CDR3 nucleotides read TGTGCCAGCAGCTCGATGGACAAGACCGGGGAGCTGTTTTTT. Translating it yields CASSSMDKTGELFF.

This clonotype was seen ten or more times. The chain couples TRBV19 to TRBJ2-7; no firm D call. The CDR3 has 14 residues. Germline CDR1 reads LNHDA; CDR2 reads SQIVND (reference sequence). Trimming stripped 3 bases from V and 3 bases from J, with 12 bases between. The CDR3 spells CASSMDLLDYEQYF. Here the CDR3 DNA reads TGTGCCAGTAGTATGGATCTCCTGGACTACGAGCAGTACTTC.

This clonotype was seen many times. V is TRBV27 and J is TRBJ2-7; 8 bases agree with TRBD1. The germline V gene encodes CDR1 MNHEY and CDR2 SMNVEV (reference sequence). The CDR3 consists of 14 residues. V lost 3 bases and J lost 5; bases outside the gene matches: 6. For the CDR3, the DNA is TGTGCCAGCAGTTTCTTCTGGACAGGGAACGAGCAGTACTTC. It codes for CASSFFWTGNEQYF.

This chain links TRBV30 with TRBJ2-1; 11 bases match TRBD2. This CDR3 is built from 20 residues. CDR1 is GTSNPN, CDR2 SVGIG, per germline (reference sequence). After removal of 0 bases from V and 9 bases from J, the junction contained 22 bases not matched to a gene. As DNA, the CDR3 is TGTGCCTGGAGTGTTCGAGTACTAGCGGGAGCTCCCGGGTTTTTTGGTGAGCAGTTCTTC. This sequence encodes CAWSVRVLAGAPGFFGEQFF. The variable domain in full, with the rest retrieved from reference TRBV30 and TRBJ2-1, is SQTIHQWPATLVQPVGSPLSLECTVEGTSNPNLYWYRQAAGRGLQLLFYSVGIGQISSEVPQNLSASRPQDRQFILSSKKLLLSDSGFYLCAWSVRVLAGAPGFFGEQFFGPGTRLTVL.

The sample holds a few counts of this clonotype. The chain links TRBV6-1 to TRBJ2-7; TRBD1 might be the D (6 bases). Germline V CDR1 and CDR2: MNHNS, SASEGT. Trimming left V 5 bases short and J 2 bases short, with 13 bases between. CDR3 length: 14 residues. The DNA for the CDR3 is TGTGCCAGCAGTAAAAGACAGGAAACCTACGAGCAGTACTTC. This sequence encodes CASSKRQETYEQYF.

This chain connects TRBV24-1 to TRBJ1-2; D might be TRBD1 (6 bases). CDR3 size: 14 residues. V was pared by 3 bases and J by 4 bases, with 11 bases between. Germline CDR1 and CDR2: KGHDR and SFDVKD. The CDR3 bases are TGTGCCACCAGTGATGGCCAGGGGCTCTATGGCTACACCTTC. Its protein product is CATSDGQGLYGYTF.

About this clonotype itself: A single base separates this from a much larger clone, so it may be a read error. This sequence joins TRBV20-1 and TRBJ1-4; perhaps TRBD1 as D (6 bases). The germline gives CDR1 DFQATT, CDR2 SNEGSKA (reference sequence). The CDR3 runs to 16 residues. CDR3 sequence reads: CSVREFDGGAEEKLFF. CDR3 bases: TGCAGTGTTAGAGAGTTCGACGGGGGGGCTGAGGAAAAACTGTTTTTT.

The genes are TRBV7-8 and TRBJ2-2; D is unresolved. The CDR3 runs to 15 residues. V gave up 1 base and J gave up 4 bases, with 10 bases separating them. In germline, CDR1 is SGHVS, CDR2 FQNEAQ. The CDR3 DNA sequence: TGTGCCAGCAGCTTAGAGAGGTGGGGCACCGGGGAGCTGTTTTTT. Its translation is CASSLERWGTGELFF.

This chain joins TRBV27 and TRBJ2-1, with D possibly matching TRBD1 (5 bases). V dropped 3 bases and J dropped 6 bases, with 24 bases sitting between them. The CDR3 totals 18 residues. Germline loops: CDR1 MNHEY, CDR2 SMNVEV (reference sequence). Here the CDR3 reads CASSLVAPRTPFSNEQFF. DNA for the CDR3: TGTGCCAGCAGTTTGGTGGCCCCCCGGACACCATTTTCCAATGAGCAGTTCTTC.

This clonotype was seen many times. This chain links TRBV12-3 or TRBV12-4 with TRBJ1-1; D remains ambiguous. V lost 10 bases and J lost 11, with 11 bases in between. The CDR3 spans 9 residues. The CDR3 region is CATRPGAFF. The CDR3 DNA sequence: TGTGCCACCCGGCCGGGGGCTTTCTTT.

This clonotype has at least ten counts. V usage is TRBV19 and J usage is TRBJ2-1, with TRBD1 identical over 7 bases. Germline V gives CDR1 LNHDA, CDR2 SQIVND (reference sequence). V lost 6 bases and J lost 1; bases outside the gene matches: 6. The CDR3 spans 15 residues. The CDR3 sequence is CASSPSDRSYNEQFF. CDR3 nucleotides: TGTGCCAGTAGCCCCTCGGACAGGTCCTACAATGAGCAGTTCTTC.

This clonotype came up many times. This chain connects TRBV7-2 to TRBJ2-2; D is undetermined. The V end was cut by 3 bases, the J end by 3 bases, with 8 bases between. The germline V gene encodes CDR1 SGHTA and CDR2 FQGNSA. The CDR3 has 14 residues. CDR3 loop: CASSLDGYTGELFF. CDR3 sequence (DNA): TGTGCCAGCAGCTTGGACGGGTACACCGGGGAGCTGTTTTTT.

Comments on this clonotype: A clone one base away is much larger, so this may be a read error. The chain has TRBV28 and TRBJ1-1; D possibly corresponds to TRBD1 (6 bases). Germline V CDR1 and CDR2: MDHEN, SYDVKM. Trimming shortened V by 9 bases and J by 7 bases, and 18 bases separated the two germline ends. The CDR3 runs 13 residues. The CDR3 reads CASLGTPSHEAFF. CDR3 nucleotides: TGTGCCAGTTTAGGGACACCTTCCCATGAAGCTTTCTTT.

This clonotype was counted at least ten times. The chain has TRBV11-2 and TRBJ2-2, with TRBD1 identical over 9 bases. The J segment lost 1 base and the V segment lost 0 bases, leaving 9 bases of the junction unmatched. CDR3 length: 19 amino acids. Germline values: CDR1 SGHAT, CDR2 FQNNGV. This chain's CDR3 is CASSLEPHDRGGNTGELFF. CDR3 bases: TGTGCCAGCAGCTTAGAACCCCACGACAGGGGGGGGAACACCGGGGAGCTGTTTTTT.

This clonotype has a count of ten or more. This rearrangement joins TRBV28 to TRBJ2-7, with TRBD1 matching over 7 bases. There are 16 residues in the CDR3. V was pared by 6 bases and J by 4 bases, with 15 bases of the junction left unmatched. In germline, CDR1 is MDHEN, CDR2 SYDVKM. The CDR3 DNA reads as TGTGCCAGCAGCCTGCCGGGGAGTGGGACAGTTTACGAGCAGTACTTC. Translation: CASSLPGSGTVYEQYF.

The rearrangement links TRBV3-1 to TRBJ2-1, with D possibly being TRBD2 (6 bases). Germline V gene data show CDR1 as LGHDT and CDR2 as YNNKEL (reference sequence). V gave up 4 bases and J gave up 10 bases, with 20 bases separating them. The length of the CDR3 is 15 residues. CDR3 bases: TGTGCCAGCAGCCCCCAACCCGGGACTTCCCAAGAGCAGTTCTTC. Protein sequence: CASSPQPGTSQEQFF.

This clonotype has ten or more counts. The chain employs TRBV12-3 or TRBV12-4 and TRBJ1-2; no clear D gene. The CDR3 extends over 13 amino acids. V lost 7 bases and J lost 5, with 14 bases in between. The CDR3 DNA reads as TGTGCCAGCACCCCGCAACCTGGATATGGCTACACCTTC. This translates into CASTPQPGYGYTF.